This TCR beta chain was found in a study of T cell responses to AZD1222 COVID-19 vaccine. For the study at large: Combined were second doses at about 4 or about 12 weeks. Notes on the study in general: It should be noted that donors were predominantly white British and more often female, and clonal diversity was possibly underestimated. Only a handful of people who got AZD1222 tested seropositive at baseline. A reported finding is that nearly half of spike-specific TCRs target unmutated variant regions.

For this clone: Its antigen is unidentified.

Using immunoSEQ multiplex PCR, the repertoire was profiled, and TCRdb retains in-frame clones only, with some absent. The sample carries fewer than 120,000 clones, 85% to 95% recorded once. Sequencing used peripheral blood, obtained on day 0 of AZD1222 vaccination. This receptor was identified in an adult in good health.

CDR3 sequence reads: CASGRSSSYEQYF. Here the CDR3 DNA reads TGTGCCAGCGGGAGGTCAAGCTCCTACGAGCAGTACTTC. This chain joins TRBV6-5 and TRBJ2-7, with D perhaps matching TRBD2 (6 bases). The CDR3 contains 13 residues. The V end was cut by 8 bases, the J end by 0 bases, with 11 bases between. Germline CDR1 and CDR2: MNHEY and SVGAGI.